Presented here are 6 T cell receptor beta chains from one specimen sequenced in a study of cytomegalovirus exposure and HLA in healthy donors. Both 60 Vbeta primers and 13 Jbeta primers went into the PCR. Data came from immunoSEQ multiplex PCR; TCRdb stores just in-frame clones and leaves some out. The data contain around 150,000 clones, approximately 80% of them singletons. The specimen sequenced was PBMCs. Receptor source: a woman between 45 and 60 years old in good health and CMV-seronegative.

This clone was seen only once. The chain uses TRBV7-6 and TRBJ2-3; a weak D match, TRBD1 (6 bases). From germline, CDR1 is SGHVS and CDR2 FNYEAQ. The CDR3 spans 13 residues. Trimming cost V 5 bases and J 3 bases, with 9 bases left between them. The CDR3 coding sequence is TGTGCCAGCAGCACCGGACAGACAGATACGCAGTATTTT. Translating it yields CASSTGQTDTQYF. The variable domain in full, with the rest retrieved from reference TRBV7-6 and TRBJ2-3, is GAGVSQSPRYKVTKRGQDVALRCDPISGHVSLYWYRQALGQGPEFLTYFNYEAQQDKSGLPNDRFSAERPEGSISTLTIQRTEQRDSAMYRCASSTGQTDTQYFGPGTRLTVL.

The rearrangement joins TRBV6-6 to TRBJ2-3; 7 bases match TRBD2. The junction had 6 bases not matched to a gene; V was cut back by 5 bases and J by 4 bases. CDR1 MNHNY and CDR2 SVGAGI come from the germline V gene (reference sequence). The CDR3 loop spans 14 amino acids. The CDR3 DNA reads TGTGCCAGCAGTGACCGTCGGGGGGCAGATACGCAGTATTTT. Translating gives CASSDRRGADTQYF.

Comments on this clone: Relative to the germline gene, one junction end is altered; a read error may explain this. The sample holds other DNA sequences that translate to the same CDR3. The rearrangement joins TRBV5-4 to TRBJ2-7; D possibly corresponds to TRBD1 (6 bases). Germline V gene lookup returns CDR1 SGHNT and CDR2 YYREEE (reference sequence). The CDR3 extends over 13 amino acids. The CDR3 sequence: CASSLDRTYEQYF. In DNA, the CDR3 is TGTGCCAGCAGTTTGGACAGAACCTACGAGCAGTACTTC.

The chain recombines TRBV19 with TRBJ2-3; 7 bases agree with TRBD2. The trim removed 0 bases at V and 2 bases at J, leaving 5 bases unmatched. Germline CDR1 and CDR2: LNHDA and SQIVND (reference sequence). The CDR3 totals 16 residues. The CDR3 DNA is TGTGCCAGTAGTATAGATAAGCGGGGCTTCACAGATACGCAGTATTTT. As protein: CASSIDKRGFTDTQYF.

The chain is built from TRBV7-2 and TRBJ2-7; D may be TRBD2 (6 bases). The CDR3 length is 15 residues. Per germline, CDR1 SGHTA and CDR2 FQGNSA. V was pared by 5 bases and J by 0 bases, with 14 bases between. CDR3 DNA sequence: TGTGCCAGCAGCACTAGCAGGTTCAGCTCCTACGAGCAGTACTTC. Translated, it gives CASSTSRFSSYEQYF.

This clone came up once. V gene TRBV6-1 combines with J gene TRBJ2-1; D uncertain. The CDR3 has 13 amino acids. With 0 bases removed from V and 8 bases from J, the gap between germline ends came to 8 bases. The V gene's germline CDR1 is MNHNS and CDR2 SASEGT. This chain's CDR3 is CASSEAPGDEQFF. In DNA form, the CDR3 reads TGTGCCAGCAGTGAAGCACCGGGTGATGAGCAGTTCTTC.